One sample yielded the 21 T cell receptor beta chains listed below, sequenced in a study of PD-L1 blockade in urothelial cancer. TCRdb's copy holds only in-frame clones and misses some; the assay was immunoSEQ multiplex PCR. The table lists 35,000 to 40,000 clones, roughly 80% of them singletons. The sample consisted of PBMCs, taken around atezolizumab (anti-PD-L1) treatment. These receptors all stem from a man in his 70s with urothelial cancer.

This rearrangement joins TRBV7-9 to TRBJ2-1, with 13 bases matching TRBD2. This CDR3 has 15 residues. Germline V CDR1 and CDR2: SEHNR, FQNEAQ (reference sequence). Trimming at V came to 5 bases and at J to 8 bases, leaving 6 bases not matched to a gene. CDR3 bases: TGTGCCAGCAGCATTACTAGCGGGGGGGAGCATGAGCAGTTCTTC. Translation gives CASSITSGGEHEQFF.

This clone has only one observation. This rearrangement joins TRBV5-4 to TRBJ1-1; 10 bases map to TRBD1. Germline trimming cut 7 bases from V and 6 bases from J; bases unmatched to any gene: 12. This CDR3 is built from 15 residues. Germline CDR1 and CDR2: SGHNT and YYREEE (reference sequence). CDR3 nucleotide sequence: TGTGCCAGCGGGGACAGGGGACCCTTGTCGGCTGAAGCTTTCTTT. Its protein product is CASGDRGPLSAEAFF.

V and J are TRBV2 and TRBJ2-5, with TRBD2 as a possible D gene (5 bases). Between the trimmed V and J ends, which lost 1 base and 5 bases, there was a span of 5 bases. Germline V gene lookup returns CDR1 SNHLY and CDR2 FYNNEI. There are 12 residues in the CDR3. CDR3 sequence (DNA): TGTGCCAGCAGTGAAGGCGGGGAGACCCAGTACTTC. Translation gives CASSEGGETQYF.

This clone turned up a few times. The chain has TRBV10-3 and TRBJ1-3; TRBD1 matches at 8 bases. Germline CDR1 and CDR2: ENHRY and SYGVKD. CDR3 length: 14 residues. The V and J ends lost 7 bases and 0 bases, in that order; junction bases with no gene match: 2. The CDR3 is CAIKDRVSGNTIYF. The DNA for the CDR3 is TGTGCCATCAAGGACAGGGTCTCTGGAAACACCATATATTTT.

The genes are TRBV7-6 and TRBJ2-3, with TRBD2 matching over 10 bases. The CDR3 has 14 residues. Germline CDR1 and CDR2: SGHVS and FNYEAQ. V was clipped by 5 bases and J by 5 bases; unmatched bases: 4. The CDR3 DNA reads as TGTGCCAGCAGCGCGGCTAGCGGGGGAGATACGCAGTATTTT. This gives the protein CASSAASGGDTQYF. Full variable domain (remainder filled in from reference TRBV7-6 and TRBJ2-3): GAGVSQSPRYKVTKRGQDVALRCDPISGHVSLYWYRQALGQGPEFLTYFNYEAQQDKSGLPNDRFSAERPEGSISTLTIQRTEQRDSAMYRCASSAASGGDTQYFGPGTRLTVL.

This clone appeared once. This sequence joins TRBV7-2 and TRBJ2-1; TRBD1 might be the D (5 bases). The ends were cut back, 0 bases at V and 2 bases at J, with 8 bases in the middle. This CDR3 is 15 amino acids long. Germline CDR1 is SGHTA and CDR2 is FQGNSA. CDR3 protein: CASSLAGPTYNEQFF. CDR3 sequence (DNA): TGTGCCAGCAGCTTAGCGGGGCCGACCTACAATGAGCAGTTCTTC.

V usage is TRBV9 and J usage is TRBJ2-7, with TRBD2 matching over 9 bases. Germline trimming cut 4 bases from V and 9 bases from J; bases unmatched to any gene: 8. The CDR3 totals 13 residues. Looked up from germline, CDR1 is SGDLS and CDR2 is YYNGEE. Here the CDR3 reads CASSPRREGRQYF. CDR3 nucleotides: TGTGCCAGCAGCCCCCGGCGGGAGGGGCGGCAGTACTTC.

This clone was observed a few times. V usage is TRBV19 and J usage is TRBJ2-3; D is unresolved. The CDR3 has 14 residues. Trimming left V 5 bases short and J 3 bases short, with 12 bases between. Per the germline V gene, CDR1 is LNHDA and CDR2 is SQIVND (reference sequence). This CDR3 reads CASSLRPETDTQYF. The CDR3, as DNA: TGTGCCAGTAGTCTACGTCCTGAGACAGATACGCAGTATTTT.

The V gene is TRBV5-1, the J gene TRBJ2-2, with 12 bases identical to TRBD2. The J segment lost 6 bases and the V segment lost 4 bases, leaving 7 bases of the junction unmatched. CDR3 length: 16 residues. From germline, CDR1 is SGHRS and CDR2 YFSETQ. The CDR3 DNA reads as TGCGCCAGCAGCCCCTCGCTAGCGGGAGGGGCCGGGGAGCTGTTTTTT. It translates to CASSPSLAGGAGELFF. The variable domain in full, with the rest retrieved from reference TRBV5-1 and TRBJ2-2, is KAGVTQTPRYLIKTRGQQVTLSCSPISGHRSVSWYQQTPGQGLQFLFEYFSETQRNKGNFPGRFSGRQFSNSRSEMNVSTLELGDSALYLCASSPSLAGGAGELFFGEGSRLTVL.

The chain carries TRBV5-4 and TRBJ2-4; maybe TRBD2 (5 bases). The CDR3 length is 16 residues. V gave up 3 bases and J gave up 0 bases, with 13 bases separating them. Germline assignment: CDR1 SGHNT and CDR2 YYREEE (reference sequence). CDR3 sequence reads: CASSSRTLLAKNIQYF. As DNA, the CDR3 is TGTGCCAGCAGCTCTAGGACTCTACTAGCCAAAAACATTCAGTACTTC. Complete variable domain (other parts from reference TRBV5-4 and TRBJ2-4): ETGVTQSPTHLIKTRGQQVTLRCSSQSGHNTVSWYQQALGQGPQFIFQYYREEENGRGNFPPRFSGLQFPNYSSELNVNALELDDSALYLCASSSRTLLAKNIQYFGAGTRLSVL.

This clone was seen only a few times. The genes are TRBV5-1 and TRBJ2-1; 10 bases map to TRBD1. CDR3 length: 21 amino acids. Germline values: CDR1 SGHRS, CDR2 YFSETQ. V was clipped by 1 base and J by 7 bases; unmatched bases: 23. CDR3 in DNA: TGCGCCAGCAGCTTGATAAACGTGGCCAAAGGACCGGGACAGGGGATTAATGAGCAGTTCTTC. Amino acid sequence: CASSLINVAKGPGQGINEQFF.

This chain connects TRBV5-1 to TRBJ2-3; TRBD2 aligns across 8 bases. The trim removed 5 bases at V and 2 bases at J, leaving 7 bases unmatched. CDR3 length: 15 amino acids. Germline CDR1 and CDR2: SGHRS and YFSETQ. CDR3 residues: CASRAGTRNTDTQYF. CDR3 nucleotide sequence: TGCGCCAGCAGGGCCGGGACTAGAAACACAGATACGCAGTATTTT.

The count of this clone is one. The chain uses TRBV5-5 and TRBJ2-7; tentatively, D is TRBD2 (5 bases). The CDR3 loop spans 13 amino acids. The V and J ends lost 3 bases and 4 bases respectively, with 11 bases between them. Germline CDR1 reads SGHKS; CDR2 reads YYEKEE (reference sequence). CDR3 amino acids: CASSSPGSYEQYF. The CDR3 DNA follows: TGTGCCAGCAGCTCCCCGGGGTCTTACGAGCAGTACTTC.

The chain has TRBV7-2 and TRBJ1-6, with 9 bases fitting TRBD1. V dropped 5 bases and J dropped 9; count of bases not matched to a gene: 8. Per germline, CDR1 SGHTA and CDR2 FQGNSA. CDR3 length equals 15 residues. In DNA form, the CDR3 reads TGTGCCAGCAGCAAAAGGGACAGGGAAGGTTCACCCCTCCACTTT. Its translation is CASSKRDREGSPLHF.

V is TRBV6-5 and J is TRBJ2-1; tentatively, D is TRBD2 (6 bases). Germline loops: CDR1 MNHEY, CDR2 SVGAGI. CDR3 length: 16 amino acids. Trimming left V 0 bases short and J 6 bases short, with 15 bases between. CDR3 region: CASSYSKFGSFNEQFF. In nucleotides, the CDR3 is TGTGCCAGCAGTTACTCGAAGTTCGGGAGTTTCAATGAGCAGTTCTTC.

Here the CDR3 DNA reads TGTGCCAGCAGCTCCGTCGAGAGAAACACCATATATTTT. Amino acid sequence: CASSSVERNTIYF. The rearrangement links TRBV11-2 to TRBJ1-3, with D uncertain. This CDR3 is built from 13 residues. Germline values: CDR1 SGHAT, CDR2 FQNNGV. V lost 4 bases and J lost 5, with 9 bases in between.

The chain employs TRBV25-1 and TRBJ1-6, with D hard to call. Germline V lookup: CDR1 MGHDK, CDR2 SYGVNS. The CDR3 contains 13 residues. V was pared by 10 bases and J by 4 bases, with 11 bases between. CDR3 in DNA: TGTGCCACCTCGACGGAGTATAATTCACCCCTCCACTTT. Residues: CATSTEYNSPLHF. Looking up the rest from reference TRBV25-1 and TRBJ1-6 gives the full variable domain: EADIYQTPRYLVIGTGKKITLECSQTMGHDKMYWYQQDPGMELHLIHYSYGVNSTEKGDLSSESTVSRIRTEHFPLTLESARPSHTSQYLCATSTEYNSPLHFGNGTRLTVT.

This clone turned up a few times. The chain joins TRBV11-3 to TRBJ2-3; possible D gene TRBD2, 6 bases. Trimming removed 1 base at V and 6 bases at J, with 11 bases between. The CDR3 spans 14 residues. Germline V CDR1 and CDR2: SGHNT, YENEEA. The CDR3 bases are TGTGCCAGCAGCTTAGGTCCAGGGAGGGATACGCAGTATTTT. Encoded protein: CASSLGPGRDTQYF.

This clone was detected a few times. V gene TRBV7-9 combines with J gene TRBJ1-5; no definite D call. Germline CDR1 is SEHNR and CDR2 is FQNEAQ (reference sequence). The V gene lost 5 bases and the J gene lost 8 bases, with 10 bases spanning the gap. This CDR3 region has 12 residues. CDR3 sequence reads: CASSNPREPQHF. CDR3 in DNA: TGTGCCAGCAGCAACCCCCGAGAGCCCCAGCATTTT.

This clone was found a few times. The J gene is TRBJ1-2, the V gene TRBV4-3; 9 nucleotides align to TRBD1. The germline gives CDR1 LGHNA, CDR2 YSLEER. The length of the CDR3 is 16 residues. V dropped 4 bases and J dropped 3; count of bases not matched to a gene: 9. The CDR3 nucleotides are TGCGCCAGCAGCCCTAGATACGGGGACAGGGACTATGGCTACACCTTC. Translated, it gives CASSPRYGDRDYGYTF.

Here the CDR3 reads CASNLLQGSNQPQHF. CDR3 sequence (DNA): TGTGCTTCTAACCTTCTACAGGGTAGCAATCAGCCCCAGCATTTT. This chain joins TRBV19 and TRBJ1-5; D possibly corresponds to TRBD1 (6 bases). The germline V gene has CDR1 LNHDA and CDR2 SQIVND (reference sequence). CDR3 length: 15 residues.